This paragraph reports one TCR beta chain. The junction had 4 bases not matched to a gene; V was cut back by 6 bases and J by 7 bases. This CDR3 region has 12 residues. Germline V gene sequence: CDR1 GTSNPN, CDR2 SVGIG (reference sequence). This sample stems from a study of blood T cell repertoires in COVID-19. Original analysis: Using reference gene primer amplification, nucleated cell counts were estimated. The data were produced by immunoSEQ multiplex PCR, yet TCRdb's version contains in-frame clones alone and is incomplete. D and trimming were read from the DNA, whereas the V and J calls and clone size are those reported in that table. The data hold 330,000 or so clones, with more than 70% observed a single time. Individuals aged about 18 to 100 years were recruited from fewer than 30 US areas.

The chain uses TRBV30 and TRBJ1-4; 8 positions agree with TRBD1. Sample: PBMCs or T cells enriched from blood (not recorded which). The receptor comes from a woman in her twenties or thirties who had been exposed to COVID-19. CDR3 DNA: TGTGCCTGCGGACAGGGCGGTGAAAAACTGTTTTTT. It translates to CACGQGGEKLFF.